This passage covers 14 T cell receptor beta chains from one sample sequenced in a study of cytomegalovirus exposure and HLA in healthy donors. Both 60 Vbeta primers and 13 Jbeta primers went into the PCR. Method: immunoSEQ multiplex PCR; TCRdb's copy keeps in-frame clones and lacks some. Counted here are 65,000 or so clones, 62% occurring once; the ten biggest clones make up around 2.8%. Sequenced sample: PBMCs. The source is a man aged 30 to 39 in good health and CMV-seronegative.

V is TRBV4-1 and J is TRBJ2-7, with D hard to call. The CDR3 consists of 15 residues. V was shortened by 1 base and J by 3 bases, with 13 bases between the two germline ends. Germline CDR1 is MGHRA and CDR2 is YSYEKL. The CDR3 sequence is CASSQGSDPGYEQYF. CDR3 coding DNA: TGCGCCAGCAGCCAAGGATCAGATCCGGGCTACGAGCAGTACTTC.

The chain joins TRBV4-2 to TRBJ1-2, with D perhaps matching TRBD1 (6 bases). There are 16 residues in the CDR3. Looked up from germline, CDR1 is LGHNA and CDR2 is YNFKEQ. The V and J ends lost 1 base and 3 bases respectively, with 15 bases between them. Here the CDR3 reads CASSQGRQANHYGYTF. CDR3 DNA: TGTGCCAGCAGCCAAGGACGACAGGCGAACCACTATGGCTACACCTTC.

This chain links TRBV18 with TRBJ1-2, with D possibly matching TRBD1 (5 bases). Germline V gene data show CDR1 as KGHSH and CDR2 as LQKENI. This CDR3 region has 13 residues. V was trimmed by 6 bases and J by 2 bases, leaving 10 bases between them. The CDR3 sequence is CASSTTENYGYTF. CDR3 coding DNA: TGTGCCAGCTCGACGACAGAAAACTATGGCTACACCTTC. The full variable domain, completed using reference TRBV18 and TRBJ1-2, is NAGVMQNPRHLVRRRGQEARLRCSPMKGHSHVYWYRQLPEEGLKFMVYLQKENIIDESGMPKERFSAEFPKEGPSILRIQQVVRGDSAAYFCASSTTENYGYTFGSGTRLTVV.

V is TRBV6-6 and J is TRBJ1-5, with D perhaps matching TRBD1 (6 bases). CDR1 and CDR2 (germline): MNHNY, SVGAGI (reference sequence). With 4 bases removed from V and 3 bases from J, the gap between germline ends came to 10 bases. The CDR3 has 14 residues. CDR3 in amino acids: CASSSGQHNQPQHF. The CDR3 coding sequence is TGTGCCAGCAGTTCAGGACAGCACAATCAGCCCCAGCATTTT.

The rearrangement uses TRBV2 and TRBJ2-7; D unresolved. The length of the CDR3 is 16 residues. Germline-derived CDR1 and CDR2 are SNHLY and FYNNEI. Trimming stripped 2 bases from V and 5 bases from J, with 19 bases between. The CDR3 region is CASSEIGHSSRHEQYF. The CDR3 DNA reads as TGTGCCAGCAGTGAAATCGGCCACTCAAGCAGGCACGAGCAGTACTTC.

The chain uses TRBV10-1 and TRBJ2-5; 7 bases are a match to TRBD1. The DNA end favors TRBJ2-7, so the J call may be wrong. Germline lookup yields CDR1 WNHNN and CDR2 SYGVQD (reference sequence). CDR3 length: 13 amino acids. The chain's CDR3 is CASSDRGKYEQYF. The DNA for the CDR3 is TGCGCCAGCAGTGACAGGGGGAAATACGAGCAGTACTTC.

The table lists this clone with a few counts. The rearrangement uses TRBV7-9 and TRBJ2-7, with TRBD1 matching over 10 bases. CDR3 length: 15 amino acids. V dropped 5 bases and J dropped 7; count of bases not matched to a gene: 11. Germline CDR1 is SEHNR and CDR2 is FQNEAQ (reference sequence). The CDR3 spells CASSEGTGDRIEQYF. The DNA for the CDR3 is TGTGCCAGCAGCGAAGGGACAGGGGACCGAATAGAGCAGTACTTC. Full variable domain (remainder filled in from reference TRBV7-9 and TRBJ2-7): DTGVSQNPRHKITKRGQNVTFRCDPISEHNRLYWYRQTLGQGPEFLTYFQNEAQLEKSRLLSDRFSAERPKGSFSTLEIQRTEQGDSAMYLCASSEGTGDRIEQYFGPGTRLTVT.

The genes are TRBV2 and TRBJ1-5; 8 bases are shared with TRBD1. The V segment lost 0 bases and the J segment 2 bases; nucleotides outside the gene matches: 3. Germline-derived CDR1 and CDR2 are SNHLY and FYNNEI. This CDR3 comprises 16 residues. The CDR3 DNA is TGTGCCAGCAGTGAAGCAGACAGGGGAGGCAATCAGCCCCAGCATTTT. It yields the protein CASSEADRGGNQPQHF. The full variable domain, rest sourced from reference TRBV2 and TRBJ1-5, is EPEVTQTPSHQVTQMGQEVILRCVPISNHLYFYWYRQILGQKVEFLVSFYNNEISEKSEIFDDQFSVERPDGSNFTLKIRSTKLEDSAMYFCASSEADRGGNQPQHFGDGTRLSIL.

The chain uses TRBV20-1 and TRBJ2-2; tentative D call: TRBD2 (5 bases). This CDR3 has 11 amino acids. The germline gives CDR1 DFQATT, CDR2 SNEGSKA (reference sequence). The ends were cut back, 6 bases at V and 5 bases at J, with 7 bases in the middle. The chain's CDR3 is CSAERTGELFF. CDR3 bases: TGCAGTGCCGAGCGGACCGGGGAGCTGTTTTTT.

This clone was seen a handful of times. The V call is TRBV6-1, the J call TRBJ1-2; maybe TRBD1 (6 bases). This CDR3 has 15 residues. Germline values: CDR1 MNHNS, CDR2 SASEGT. V was shortened by 1 base and J by 6 bases, with 15 bases between the two germline ends. As DNA, the CDR3 is TGTGCCAGCAGTGAAGGCGGGGGGCGCGGGCATGGCTACACCTTC. Translated, it gives CASSEGGGRGHGYTF.

In DNA, the CDR3 is TGTGCCAGCAGCCACCCTAGCGGGGGGGCGGCCAATGAGCAGTTCTTC. Translating gives CASSHPSGGAANEQFF. The chain has TRBV4-2 and TRBJ2-1; 12 bases fit TRBD2. The V gene end was trimmed by 3 bases and the J gene end by 6 bases; junction bases not matched to a gene: 6. CDR1 is LGHNA and CDR2 is YNFKEQ in the germline V gene. CDR3 length: 16 residues.

A few counts support this clone. The gene calls are TRBV2 and TRBJ1-4, with 10 bases identical to TRBD1. The CDR3 sequence is 13 residues long. V shed 9 bases, J shed 8 bases, and the junction held 6 bases outside the gene matches. Per the germline V gene, CDR1 is SNHLY and CDR2 is FYNNEI. DNA of the CDR3: TGTGCCAGGGGGACAGGGGTAGGAGAAAAACTGTTTTTT. Translated, it gives CARGTGVGEKLFF.

This sequence joins TRBV27 and TRBJ2-4; D might be TRBD2 (5 bases). Germline loops: CDR1 MNHEY, CDR2 SMNVEV (reference sequence). This CDR3 is built from 14 residues. Trimming stripped 3 bases from V and 5 bases from J, with 11 bases between. The DNA for the CDR3 is TGTGCCAGCAGTTTTCTGGGAGTGCAAAACATTCAGTACTTC. Its protein product is CASSFLGVQNIQYF.

The genes are TRBV18 and TRBJ2-7; 8 bases line up with TRBD1. With V trimmed by 3 bases and J by 2 bases, 6 bases remained unmatched. In germline, CDR1 is KGHSH, CDR2 LQKENI. The length of the CDR3 is 15 residues. CDR3 sequence reads: CASSPGDRRPYEQYF. DNA for the CDR3: TGTGCCAGCTCACCCGGGGACAGGCGGCCCTACGAGCAGTACTTC.